Each of the 13 T cell receptor beta chains below was sequenced from the same sample in a study of CD8 T cells in Susac syndrome (dated by TCRdb to between 2019 and 2020). The library was generated by the immunoSEQ multiplex PCR assay. RNA was extracted using the RNeasy kit, and roughly 0.45 to 1 microgram was reverse transcribed with random hexamers. In-frame beta chains were kept once TCRdb had trimmed the public reads at Q25 with fastp and called clones with MiXCR. Rows with a matching CDR3 protein are joined into one entry that keeps the most common DNA and genes. The sample profile shows fewer than 150,000 distinct CDR3 sequences; around 91% of them were found once. About 0.25% of the sample belongs to the ten largest clones. The sequenced sample consisted of CD8+ T cells from PBMCs. Every receptor here comes from a human donor with multiple sclerosis.

V gene TRBV7-6 combines with J gene TRBJ2-2; 9 bases match TRBD2. J was trimmed by 3 bases and V by 1 base; bases with no gene match: 3. This CDR3 has 16 amino acids. Germline CDR1 SGHVS, CDR2 FNYEAQ. DNA for the CDR3: TGTGCCAGCAGCTTAGGCGGGGGGGCCGACACCGGGGAGCTGTTTTTT. It specifies CASSLGGGADTGELFF.

The CDR3 coding sequence is TGTGCCAGTAGTACCGGGATCCGCTCCTACGAGCAGTACTTC. This codes for CASSTGIRSYEQYF. The chain carries TRBV19 and TRBJ2-7, with a possible D match to TRBD2 (5 bases). Per the germline V gene, CDR1 is LNHDA and CDR2 is SQIVND (reference sequence). Deletions cut 4 bases from V and 0 bases from J, with 10 bases between. The CDR3 totals 14 residues.

The gene calls are TRBV4-2 and TRBJ2-1; D is uncertain. V was clipped by 6 bases and J by 0 bases, with 12 bases between them. CDR3 size: 15 residues. CDR1 is LGHNA and CDR2 is YNFKEQ in the germline V gene. Here the CDR3 DNA reads TGTGCCAGCAGTCCTAGTGAGAGCTCCTACAATGAGCAGTTCTTC. Its translation is CASSPSESSYNEQFF.

The chain carries TRBV6-5 and TRBJ2-7, with 12 bases aligning to TRBD2. CDR1 is MNHEY and CDR2 is SVGAGI in the germline V gene. The CDR3 loop spans 15 amino acids. Trimming cost V 5 bases and J 4 bases; bases outside gene matches: 6. The CDR3, as DNA: TGTGCCAGCAGTCCAATGACTAGCGGGAGTTACGAGCAGTACTTC. It encodes CASSPMTSGSYEQYF.

This chain joins TRBV30 and TRBJ1-2; D uncertain. The germline CDR1 and CDR2 sequences are GTSNPN and SVGIG (reference sequence). Trimming stripped 1 base from V and 8 bases from J, with 8 bases between. This CDR3 is built from 11 residues. CDR3 bases: TGTGCCTGGAGTGCTACGGGGGGCTACACCTTC. Its translation: CAWSATGGYTF.

CDR3 DNA sequence: TGTGCCAGCAGCTTAAACGGCAACACTGAAGCTTTCTTT. Protein sequence: CASSLNGNTEAFF. The chain recombines TRBV7-9 with TRBJ1-1; no clear D. Germline loops: CDR1 SEHNR, CDR2 FQNEAQ (reference sequence). The CDR3 covers 13 residues. Trimming cost V 2 bases and J 2 bases, with 6 bases left between them.

The chain has TRBV2 and TRBJ2-7; the D gene is possibly TRBD1 (5 bases). V dropped 7 bases and J dropped 3 bases, with 10 bases sitting between them. Germline V CDR1 and CDR2: SNHLY, FYNNEI. This CDR3 comprises 12 residues. The CDR3 loop reads CASIGQGYEQYF. For the CDR3, the DNA is TGTGCCAGCATAGGGCAGGGCTACGAGCAGTACTTC.

The genes are TRBV5-6 and TRBJ2-2, with 12 bases aligning to TRBD2. There are 20 residues in the CDR3. V trimming: 0 bases; J trimming: 7 bases; junction bases outside the gene matches: 16. CDR1 is SGHDT and CDR2 is YYEEEE in the germline V gene. CDR3 in amino acids: CASSLGLAGGPEFVGGELFF. Here the CDR3 DNA reads TGTGCCAGCAGCTTGGGGCTAGCGGGAGGGCCTGAGTTTGTTGGCGGGGAGCTGTTTTTT.

This clonotype has more than one count but fewer than ten. J is TRBJ2-1 and V is TRBV30; possible D gene TRBD2, 5 bases. The CDR3 contains 12 residues. CDR1 is GTSNPN and CDR2 is SVGIG in the germline V gene (reference sequence). V lost 0 bases and J 8 bases, leaving 8 bases between the germline ends. The CDR3 coding sequence is TGTGCCTGGAGTGTTCTCGGGGATGAGCAGTTCTTC. Residues: CAWSVLGDEQFF.

The chain combines TRBV27 with TRBJ2-7, with TRBD1 matching over 8 bases. Germline CDR1 reads MNHEY; CDR2 reads SMNVEV (reference sequence). The CDR3 consists of 13 residues. The V gene end was trimmed by 8 bases and the J gene end by 3 bases; junction bases not matched to a gene: 6. CDR3 sequence reads: CASALGQGYEQYF. The CDR3 nucleotides read TGTGCCAGCGCGCTAGGACAGGGCTACGAGCAGTACTTC.

This clonotype was detected only once. The genes are TRBV3-1 and TRBJ2-7; possible D gene TRBD1, 5 bases. The CDR3 extends over 16 amino acids. Between the trimmed V and J ends, which lost 0 bases and 4 bases, there was a span of 16 bases. Germline CDR1 LGHDT, CDR2 YNNKEL (reference sequence). CDR3 residues: CASSQEQGAIRYEQYF. In DNA, the CDR3 is TGTGCCAGCAGCCAAGAACAAGGGGCTATTAGGTACGAGCAGTACTTC.

V and J are TRBV4-1 and TRBJ2-7, with D hard to call. Trimming removed 1 base from V and 3 bases from J, with 10 bases in between. CDR3 size: 14 residues. CDR1 MGHRA and CDR2 YSYEKL come from the germline V gene. The chain's CDR3 is CASSQVSSGYEQYF. The CDR3 DNA is TGCGCCAGCAGCCAAGTTAGTTCAGGCTACGAGCAGTACTTC.

The chain is built from TRBV4-3 and TRBJ2-7, with D tentatively TRBD2 (6 bases). CDR3 length: 16 amino acids. CDR1 LGHNA and CDR2 YSLEER come from the germline V gene. The V end lost 2 bases, the J end lost 5 bases, and 19 bases lay between the germline ends. DNA of the CDR3: TGCGCCAGCAGCCAAACCCGGCTAGCGCCCCCCCACGAGCAGTACTTC. Protein product: CASSQTRLAPPHEQYF.